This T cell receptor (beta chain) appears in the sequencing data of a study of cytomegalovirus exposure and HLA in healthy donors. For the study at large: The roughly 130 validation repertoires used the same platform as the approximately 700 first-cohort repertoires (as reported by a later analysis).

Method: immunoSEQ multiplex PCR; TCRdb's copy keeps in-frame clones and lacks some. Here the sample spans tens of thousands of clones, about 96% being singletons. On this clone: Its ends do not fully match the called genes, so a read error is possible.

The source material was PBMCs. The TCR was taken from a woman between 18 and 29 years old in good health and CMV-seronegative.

CDR3 bases: TGTGCCAGCAGTAGGGCAGGGGATATTGGCTACGAGCAGTACTTC. Its translation: CASSRAGDIGYEQYF. The J gene is TRBJ2-7, the V gene TRBV19; tentatively, D is TRBD1 (6 bases). The germline gives CDR1 LNHDA, CDR2 SQIVND (reference sequence). The CDR3 has 15 residues.